The rows below give T cell receptor beta chains drawn from one sample of a study of T cell repertoires in cytomegalovirus infection. TCRdb re-called the reads with MiXCR, one entry per CDR3 protein. The data show some 600,000 distinct CDR3 sequences, 20% to 25% seen once. Sequencing was performed on CD8+ T cells from PBMCs. These TCRs come from a human donor in good health (CMV status not recorded). Some clones in this sample may be carry-over from other donors' samples. Both conserved end residues are part of each CDR3. A D gene is named only where the DNA matches it firmly. Some rows mark clone size as missing; the rest say once, few, many or name a class of expanded clone.

abundance,d_gene,v_gene,j_gene,CDR3nt,CDR3aa
many,NA,TRBV12-3/TRBV12-4,TRBJ2-7,TGTGCCAGCAGTTTATTTGGGGGTACCTACGAGCAGTACTTC,CASSLFGGTYEQYF
NA,NA,TRBV28,TRBJ1-2,TGTGCCAGCAGTTTATCGGGGGGCTTAAGCTACACCTTC,CASSLSGGLSYTF
many,NA,TRBV7-8,TRBJ1-5,TGTGCCAGCAGCTTAGCCCGGGGAGGAGGTCAGCCCCAGCATTTT,CASSLARGGGQPQHF
few,NA,TRBV29-1,TRBJ1-1,TGCAGCGTTGAAGATCAAGGGGCGGGTTTCTTT,CSVEDQGAGFF
few,TRBD2,TRBV12-3/TRBV12-4,TRBJ2-3,TGTGCCAGCAGTTTCCCTAGCGGGCCCCATGGGACAGATACGCAGTATTTT,CASSFPSGPHGTDTQYF
few,TRBD1,TRBV6-8,TRBJ2-1,TGTGCCAGCACCCAAGGGACAGGGGCGGGAGCCTACAATGAGCAGTTCTTC,CASTQGTGAGAYNEQFF
NA,NA,TRBV20-1,TRBJ1-6,TGCAGTGCTAGAGATCCCTCTTGGACAGCGAGCTCCTATAATTCACCCCTCCACTTT,CSARDPSWTASSYNSPLHF
many,TRBD2,TRBV28,TRBJ2-3,TGTGCCAGCAGTCCCCTCCCGACTAGCGGGGGCGCAGATACGCAGTATTTT,CASSPLPTSGGADTQYF
few,NA,TRBV28,TRBJ1-2,TGTGCCAGCATTTCTGGCAGAATCGATGGGGATGGCTATGGCTACACCTTC,CASISGRIDGDGYGYTF
many,NA,TRBV28,TRBJ2-1,TGTGCCAGCAGTTTGCCCCCCCAGGGATCCTACAATGAGCAGTTCTTC,CASSLPPQGSYNEQFF
NA,TRBD1,TRBV29-1,TRBJ1-3,TGCAGCGTTGCAGGGGGCTCCAACACCATATATTTT,CSVAGGSNTIYF
few,NA,TRBV27,TRBJ2-1,TGTGCCAGCAGTTTAACGGAAACCTACAATGAGCAGTTCTTC,CASSLTETYNEQFF
many,NA,TRBV7-2,TRBJ1-5,TGTGCCAGCAGCCCGGGGGGGGGCGGACAGCCCCAGCATTTT,CASSPGGGGQPQHF
NA,NA,TRBV23-1,TRBJ2-2,TGCGCCAGCCCGAGGCACAGCGTGCACACCGGGGAGCTGTTTTTT,CASPRHSVHTGELFF
NA,TRBD2,TRBV6-1,TRBJ2-5,TGTGCCAGCAATCCCCCTATAAAAGCGGGGCTCCCCGGTAAAGAGACCCAGTACTTC,CASNPPIKAGLPGKETQYF
NA,NA,TRBV7-9,TRBJ1-2,TGTGCCAGCAGCTTATCGCAGGTCTATGGCTACACCTTC,CASSLSQVYGYTF
NA,NA,TRBV7-9,TRBJ1-2,TGTGTCAGCAGTTCAATGGGGGTCGGTGGCTACACCTTC,CVSSSMGVGGYTF
NA,TRBD2,TRBV12-3/TRBV12-4,TRBJ2-3,TGTGCCAGCAGTGCCAGGACTAGCGGAGCTAGCACAGATACGCAGTATTTT,CASSARTSGASTDTQYF
many,TRBD2,TRBV6-2/TRBV6-3,TRBJ2-1,TGTGCCAGCAGTTCCGGGACTAGCCGATACAATGAGCAGTTCTTC,CASSSGTSRYNEQFF
few,NA,TRBV18,TRBJ1-5,TGTGCCAGCTCACCATCCCGGACAGCCTATCAGCCCCAGCATTTT,CASSPSRTAYQPQHF
NA,TRBD1,TRBV20-1,TRBJ1-1,TGCAGTGCTAGGGGACAGAGTAACACTGAAGCTTTCTTT,CSARGQSNTEAFF
NA,NA,TRBV10-3,TRBJ1-2,TGTGCCATCAGGGAGAGGGACGGCTACACCTTC,CAIRERDGYTF
few,NA,TRBV4-3,TRBJ1-1,TGCGCCAGCAGCCAGCAGATGGGTACTGAAGCTTTCTTT,CASSQQMGTEAFF
many,NA,TRBV11-3,TRBJ2-1,TGTGCCAGCAGCACCCCCCTCTACAATGAGCAGTTCTTC,CASSTPLYNEQFF
NA,NA,TRBV7-9,TRBJ2-1,TGTGCCAGCAGCCCAAACGACCCGCAAGACCGGAGAAGCACCTACAATGAGCAGTTCTTC,CASSPNDPQDRRSTYNEQFF
NA,TRBD2,TRBV10-3,TRBJ2-1,TGTGCCATCAGGGATAGCGGGGGGGACTACAATGAGCAGTTCTTC,CAIRDSGGDYNEQFF
few,TRBD1,TRBV10-3,TRBJ1-6,TGTGCCATCAGTCAGGGGGACTCTAATTCACCCCTCCACTTT,CAISQGDSNSPLHF
NA,NA,TRBV19,TRBJ2-1,TGTGCCAGTAGTGACCCTCTGGGGGTTGAGCAGTTCTTC,CASSDPLGVEQFF
many,TRBD2,TRBV4-3,TRBJ2-5,TGCGCCAGCAGCCAACATAGCGGGGGGGAGACCCAGTACTTC,CASSQHSGGETQYF
few,TRBD1,TRBV6-5,TRBJ1-1,TGTGCCAGCAGCCGCACAGGGGAGACTGAAGCTTTCTTT,CASSRTGETEAFF
NA,NA,TRBV20-1,TRBJ2-1,TGCAGTGCTAGAGGAGTGGGCGGGGATCCCTACAATGAGCAGTTCTTC,CSARGVGGDPYNEQFF
many,TRBD1,TRBV28,TRBJ2-3,TGTGCCAGCAGTAGGGACAGCGGCACAGATACGCAGTATTTT,CASSRDSGTDTQYF
NA,TRBD2,TRBV28,TRBJ2-1,TGTGCCAGCAGCCCTCCCCGGGGGGATGAGCAGTTCTTC,CASSPPRGDEQFF
few,NA,TRBV7-9,TRBJ1-2,TGTGCCAGCAGCTTATTTCAAGAAGGGGGTGGCTACACCTTC,CASSLFQEGGGYTF
few,TRBD1,TRBV6-6,TRBJ2-1,TGTGCCAGCAGTTACTCAGGACAGGGTGGACCAAACAATGAGCAGTTCTTC,CASSYSGQGGPNNEQFF
few,NA,TRBV7-9,TRBJ2-5,TGTGCCAGCAGCTTAGTGAGCAGCCAAGAGACCCAGTACTTC,CASSLVSSQETQYF
few,NA,TRBV6-6,TRBJ2-3,TGTGCCAGCAGTTATAAAAAAGTCGATACGCAGTATTTT,CASSYKKVDTQYF
NA,TRBD2,TRBV7-3,TRBJ2-1,TGTGCCAGCAGCCCCCTACTAGCGGCCTCCTACAATGAGCAGTTCTTC,CASSPLLAASYNEQFF
few,NA,TRBV30,TRBJ2-7,TGTGCCTGGAGTGTAAAGGGACTCCTAACCTACGAGCAGTACTTC,CAWSVKGLLTYEQYF
many,NA,TRBV28,TRBJ2-3,TGTGCCAGCAGTTTAGAGAAGGCGAGTGATACGCAGTATTTT,CASSLEKASDTQYF
few,NA,TRBV4-2,TRBJ1-2,TGTGCCAGCAGCCAAGATACCCAAAGCCTCGATGGCTACACCTTC,CASSQDTQSLDGYTF
few,TRBD1,TRBV29-1,TRBJ2-1,TGCAGCGTTGGGACAGGCCGGAGTGGTGAGCAGTTCTTC,CSVGTGRSGEQFF
many,NA,TRBV7-2,TRBJ1-1,TGTGCCAGCAGCTCAGGGTTCGTGGAAGCTTTCTTT,CASSSGFVEAFF
few,TRBD1,TRBV6-6,TRBJ1-2,TGTGCCAGCAGTACTCGGGACAGAAATGGCTACACCTTC,CASSTRDRNGYTF
NA,TRBD1,TRBV19,TRBJ2-2,TGTGCCAGTAGTATACTCCAGGGGGCCGGGGAGCTGTTTTTT,CASSILQGAGELFF
few,NA,TRBV28,TRBJ2-1,TGTGCCAGCAGTTTCCGCCCCGGGTACAATGAGCAGTTCTTC,CASSFRPGYNEQFF
NA,TRBD2,TRBV29-1,TRBJ2-1,TGCAGCGGCAGGACTAGCGGGGGTACTGAGCAGTTCTTC,CSGRTSGGTEQFF
few,NA,TRBV27,TRBJ2-3,TGTGCCAGCAACTCCCCCGGGAGCACAGATACGCAGTATTTT,CASNSPGSTDTQYF
few,NA,TRBV5-1,TRBJ1-1,TGCGCCAGCAGCGCCTCCACAGGGAACACTGAAGCTTTCTTT,CASSASTGNTEAFF
few,TRBD1,TRBV28,TRBJ2-1,TGTGCCAGCAGTACCATGGACAGGTACAATGAGCAGTTCTTC,CASSTMDRYNEQFF
NA,TRBD1,TRBV19,TRBJ2-1,TGTGCCAGTAGTTGGACAGGTACCTCCTACAATGAGCAGTTCTTC,CASSWTGTSYNEQFF